This T cell receptor (beta chain) originates from a study of shared clonotypes between healthy human individuals (dated by TCRdb to 2020 to 2022). Some background on the complete study: A few men and a couple of women, aged 18 to 49 years, made up the cohort. Different laboratories and diverse techniques were used to prepare libraries and sequence TCR repertoires, to increase sequencing depth and limit assay-specific biases. Per donor, three plates each were used for CD4 naive and CD4 memory, two for CD8 naive, and one for CD8 memory. Per donor, leukapheresis produced somewhere between about 0.9 and 9.5 billion PBMCs. Blood TCR repertoires of roughly five healthy adults were deeply sequenced to estimate repertoire size and the extent of clonotype sharing between individuals.

Donors were healthy HIV-negative adults with no recently reported acute infections or vaccinations. All donors were Caucasian adults living in Nashville, Tennessee, USA. CD4+ T cells were enriched through magnetic negative selection, after which naive cells were positively selected on CD45RA and the remaining negative fraction served as the memory subset. Blood was obtained by leukapheresis, after which PBMCs were separated by Ficoll-Histopaque density gradient centrifugation and cryopreserved in liquid nitrogen vapor phase. Analytical flow cytometry was used to check the purity and quantity of each magnetically sorted T cell population. From each sorted fraction, genomic DNA was isolated and quantified by UV absorbance on a Nanodrop 2000c. A word on this clone: The specificity of this receptor is unknown. No base quality values were provided; no much bigger clone lies one nucleotide off.

Via the germline V gene, CDR1 is MNHNS and CDR2 SASEGT. The CDR3 starts with the cysteine, ends with the phenylalanine, and has 14 residues. CDR3 DNA is the only sequence kept; it has 42 bases, read in frame from the first base. Deletion took 6 bases off V and 1 base off J, with a span of 7 bases between the germline ends. TCR CDR3 regions were amplified from genomic DNA by multiplex PCR using the deep immunoSEQ assay. For each cell subset, the extracted genomic DNA was distributed evenly across all wells of several immunoSEQ 96-well plates, and each plate served as one replicate. For sorted subsets, each replicate PCR was loaded with 200 ng genomic DNA, equivalent to 30,000 or so T cell genomes. Purified libraries were measured with a Qubit 3.0 fluorometer, size-checked on a Bioanalyzer 2100, and measured again with the KAPA Library Quantification kit. Each immunoSEQ 96-well plate was sequenced on its own single-read 150-cycle Illumina NextSeq 550 flow cell. The published analysis was carried out like this. Because the immunoSEQ output included only junctional sequences and no quality scores, the filtering could not be the same as the filtering used for full-length reads. Sequences were annotated with PyIR, a Python wrapper for IgBLAST v1.9, using IMGT germline references to assign V/J genes and CDR3. Reads with weak V/J assignments (E-value above 1e-6), missing CDR3, stop codons, out-of-frame junctions, or ambiguous translated residues were removed. A V3J clonotype was defined by an identical inferred V gene, J gene, and CDR3 amino acid sequence. Percentage overlap between repertoires was computed as shared unique clonotypes divided by the size of the smaller repertoire. Three approaches were used to assess repertoire richness: RTK rarefaction, the Chao1 estimator, and Recon v2.1 estimates of unobserved clonotypes. For all TCRbeta clonotypes obtained by the gDNA method from a few donors, generation probabilities were computed with OLGA. The table comes from immuneACCESS by way of TCRdb, which keeps in-frame sequences with V and J called. Part of the clones is missing from these tables; in studies checked, under half for an unresolved V gene and the rest for unknown reasons. Clone size and V and J calls were adopted from that table, with D and trimming inferred from the DNA. This sample lists more than 2 million clones; approximately 96% were detected once. In total, the top ten clones hold 0.1% to 0.15% of the sample.

The research as a whole found: Only blood was sampled, and tissue TCR repertoires likely differ from those in blood. Larger estimated clonotype richness was generally found for naive subsets than for memory subsets. When several donors were compared, the shared fraction of clonotypes was about 5% for naive CD4, roughly 3.3% for naive CD8, roughly 2.5% for memory CD4, and less than 0.45% for memory CD8. Pairwise subsampling led to the expectation that sequencing depth would affect the degree of clonotype sharing among donors. Because the study included a small number of donors, the genetic and exposure-history diversity represented was limited. Even with the large sequencing depth, rarefaction of the sorted-subset datasets indicated that sequencing was incomplete. Compared with non-shared clonotypes, the clonotypes found in all four sorted-subset donors had higher generation probabilities.

The sequence is built from TRBV6-1 and TRBJ2-6; the D segment cannot be called with confidence. The TCR originated in a man aged 18 to 30 in good health. The sequenced material came from naive CD4+ T cells sorted from blood. This specimen's cell subset or site label, per the study, means: CD45RA+ positively selected. The nucleotide sequence is given as TGTGCCAGCAGGCCAGAGTCTGGGGCCAACGTCCTGACTTTC. This encodes CASRPESGANVLTF.